This T cell receptor beta chain was profiled in a study of blood T cell repertoires in COVID-19. Germline CDR1 reads SGHKS; CDR2 reads YYEKEE (reference sequence). This CDR3 spans 15 amino acids. V gave up 0 bases and J gave up 7 bases, with 16 bases separating them. The table came from immunoSEQ multiplex PCR; TCRdb's copy has only in-frame clones and leaves some out. The data hold 300,000 to 500,000 clones, with approximately 88% observed a single time. Residents of about two dozen US areas, aged about 18 to 95 years, made up the participants. Clinical history as reported by participants underpinned cohort assignment. This clone was picked up one time.

The chain couples TRBV5-5 to TRBJ1-2; the D gene is possibly TRBD1 (5 bases). The sample taken for sequencing was PBMCs or T cells enriched from blood (not recorded which). The TCR was taken from a woman aged 25 to 39 with acute COVID-19. In DNA, the CDR3 is TGTGCCAGCAGCTTGGGAGGCCCCAGGGATACTGGCTACACCTTC. It codes for CASSLGGPRDTGYTF.